This is a list of T cell receptor beta chains from one sample in a study of vaccination and CD4 T cells after COVID-19. Antigens for these TCRs are unknown. TCRdb passed the PCR reads through MiXCR, listing each CDR3 protein once. The sample carries 9,500 to 11,000 distinct CDR3 sequences, about 26% recorded once. The sample in question was CD4+ T cells from blood, cultured in vitro, obtained after SARS-CoV-2 vaccination. These receptor sequences come from a human donor who had recovered from COVID-19. Both conserved end residues are part of each CDR3. A D gene is named only where the DNA matches it firmly. Size is stated for part of the rows, as once, few or many counts, or as a class when the clone is expanded.

V	size	J	length	D	DNA	CDR3
TRBV28	NA	TRBJ1-2	16	TRBD1	TGTGCCAGCTCCGGGGAGTGGGCAGGGGGTCTGGGTGGCTACACCTTC	CASSGEWAGGLGGYTF
TRBV2	few	TRBJ2-5	14	NA	TGTGCCAGCAGCCTTGGACAGATGCAAGAGACCCAGTACTTC	CASSLGQMQETQYF
TRBV29-1	NA	TRBJ2-5	14	TRBD2	TGCAGCGGAAGACATAGCGGGAGAGGGGAGACCCAGTACTTC	CSGRHSGRGETQYF
TRBV7-9	medium-sized	TRBJ2-5	15	NA	TGTGCCAGCAGCTTAGGGAGCTCCCTGGGGGAGACCCAGTACTTC	CASSLGSSLGETQYF
TRBV10-3	NA	TRBJ2-7	14	NA	TGTGCCATCAAGTCACCGGGACACTTCTACGAGCAGTACTTC	CAIKSPGHFYEQYF
TRBV28	NA	TRBJ1-2	15	TRBD1	TGTGCCAGCAGTTTAACAGGGACAGGGGGCCGTGGCTACACCTTC	CASSLTGTGGRGYTF
TRBV20-1	NA	TRBJ2-3	15	TRBD2	TGCAGTGCTTCGACTAGCGGGATAAGCACAGATACGCAGTATTTT	CSASTSGISTDTQYF
TRBV7-9	NA	TRBJ1-2	13	NA	TGTGCCAGCAGCAAACAGGAACAGGCTACTAAGACCTTC	CASSKQEQATKTF
TRBV5-7	NA	TRBJ2-3	12	NA	TGTGCCAGCAGCTTTCCCACAGATACGCAGTATTTT	CASSFPTDTQYF
TRBV7-9	medium-sized	TRBJ1-2	14	NA	TGTGCCAGCAGCGCCGAAGCAGGCGTCTATGGCTACACCTTC	CASSAEAGVYGYTF
TRBV10-3	NA	TRBJ2-7	14	TRBD1	TGTGCCATCAGTGAGACGGACAGGCCCTACGAGCAGTACTTC	CAISETDRPYEQYF
TRBV6-5	few	TRBJ1-2	14	NA	TGTGCCAGCAGTTACTCCGGGCAGGGATACGGCTACACCTTC	CASSYSGQGYGYTF
TRBV7-3	few	TRBJ2-3	13	NA	TGTGCCAGCAGCTTCTCCGTTCCAGATACGCAGTATTTT	CASSFSVPDTQYF
TRBV10-3	medium-sized	TRBJ2-1	13	NA	TGTGCCATCAGCAGTGACAGTTACAATGAGCAGTTCTTC	CAISSDSYNEQFF
TRBV6-5	NA	TRBJ2-5	16	NA	TGTGCCAGCAGTTTCTCACCGGCCGGATTCCAAGAGACCCAGTACTTC	CASSFSPAGFQETQYF
TRBV2	NA	TRBJ2-7	16	TRBD1	TGTGCCAGCAGAGATCGGGGGACAGGGAAATTGGACGAGCAGTACTTC	CASRDRGTGKLDEQYF
TRBV19	NA	TRBJ2-1	13	NA	TGTGCCAGTAGTATTCTTTCGGGCTATGAGCAGTTCTTC	CASSILSGYEQFF
TRBV20-1	NA	TRBJ2-3	15	NA	TGCAGTGCTAGAGCTCCCTCCACAAGCACAGATACGCAGTATTTT	CSARAPSTSTDTQYF
TRBV7-8	few	TRBJ2-7	13	NA	TGTGCCAGCAGCTTAGAGGGGCGCAACGAGCAGTACTTC	CASSLEGRNEQYF
TRBV28	medium-sized	TRBJ2-7	12	TRBD1	TGTGCCAGCATTGGACAGGGTGGCGAGCAGTACTTC	CASIGQGGEQYF
TRBV7-9	NA	TRBJ2-1	15	NA	TGTGCCAGCAGCGTTGCACAGACCTCCTACAATGAGCAGTTCTTC	CASSVAQTSYNEQFF
TRBV7-2	medium-sized	TRBJ2-7	13	NA	TGTGCCAGCAGCTTAGCGCAGGGTCACGAGCAGTACTTC	CASSLAQGHEQYF